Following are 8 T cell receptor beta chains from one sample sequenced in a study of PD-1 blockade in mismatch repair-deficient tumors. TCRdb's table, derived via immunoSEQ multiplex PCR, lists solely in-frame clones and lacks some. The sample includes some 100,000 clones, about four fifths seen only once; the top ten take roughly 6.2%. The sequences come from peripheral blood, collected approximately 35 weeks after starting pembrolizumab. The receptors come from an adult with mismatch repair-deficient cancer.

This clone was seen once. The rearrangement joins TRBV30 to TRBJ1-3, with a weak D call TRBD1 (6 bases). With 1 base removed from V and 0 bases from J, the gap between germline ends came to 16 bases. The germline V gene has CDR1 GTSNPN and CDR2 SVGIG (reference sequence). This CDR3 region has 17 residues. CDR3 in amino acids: CAWSAGQHFFSGNTIYF. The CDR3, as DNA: TGTGCCTGGAGTGCAGGACAGCATTTCTTCTCTGGAAACACCATATATTTT.

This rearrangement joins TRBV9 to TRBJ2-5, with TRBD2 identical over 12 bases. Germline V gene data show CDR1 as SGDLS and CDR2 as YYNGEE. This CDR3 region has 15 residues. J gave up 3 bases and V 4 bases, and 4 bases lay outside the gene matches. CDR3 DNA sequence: TGTGCCAGCAGCCACCGGACTAGCGGGGAAGAGACCCAGTACTTC. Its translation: CASSHRTSGEETQYF.

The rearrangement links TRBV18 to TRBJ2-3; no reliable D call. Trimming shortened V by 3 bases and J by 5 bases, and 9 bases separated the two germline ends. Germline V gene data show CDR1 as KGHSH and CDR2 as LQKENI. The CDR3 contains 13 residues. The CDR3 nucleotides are TGTGCCAGCTCACCTCGCGAGAAAGATACGCAGTATTTT. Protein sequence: CASSPREKDTQYF.

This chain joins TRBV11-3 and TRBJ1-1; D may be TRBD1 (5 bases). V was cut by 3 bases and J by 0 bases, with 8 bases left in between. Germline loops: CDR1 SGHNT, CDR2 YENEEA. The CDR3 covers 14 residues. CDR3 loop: CASSFRGLNTEAFF. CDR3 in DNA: TGTGCCAGCAGCTTTAGGGGCCTGAACACTGAAGCTTTCTTT.

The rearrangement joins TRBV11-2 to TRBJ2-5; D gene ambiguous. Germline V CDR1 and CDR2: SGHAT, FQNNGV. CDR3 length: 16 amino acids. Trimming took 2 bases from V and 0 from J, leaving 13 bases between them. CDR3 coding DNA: TGTGCCAGCAGCTTAAGCCGGCGGCAGTACCAAGAGACCCAGTACTTC. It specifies CASSLSRRQYQETQYF.

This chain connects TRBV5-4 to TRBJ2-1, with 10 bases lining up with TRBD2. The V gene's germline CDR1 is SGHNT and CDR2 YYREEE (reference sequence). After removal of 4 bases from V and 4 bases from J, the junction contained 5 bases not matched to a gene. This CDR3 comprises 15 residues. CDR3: CASSDGLAEYNEQFF. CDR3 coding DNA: TGTGCCAGCAGCGATGGACTAGCGGAATACAATGAGCAGTTCTTC.

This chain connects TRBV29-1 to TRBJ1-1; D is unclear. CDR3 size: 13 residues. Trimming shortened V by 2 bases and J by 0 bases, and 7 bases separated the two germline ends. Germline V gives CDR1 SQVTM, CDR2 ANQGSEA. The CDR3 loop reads CSVELGLNTEAFF. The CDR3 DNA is TGCAGCGTTGAACTGGGGTTGAACACTGAAGCTTTCTTT.

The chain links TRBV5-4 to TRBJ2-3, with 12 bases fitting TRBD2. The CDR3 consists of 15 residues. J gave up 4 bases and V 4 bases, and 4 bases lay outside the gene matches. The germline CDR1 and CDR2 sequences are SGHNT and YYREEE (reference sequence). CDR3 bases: TGTGCCAGCAGCCCTAGCGGGAGGGAGGCAGATACGCAGTATTTT. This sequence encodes CASSPSGREADTQYF.